The TCR beta chain under discussion was sequenced for a study of metastatic and nonmetastatic thyroid tumors. Overall study context: Repertoire comparison spanned blood and tumor or nodule tissue of malignant and benign thyroid patients. Overall study results and limits: When malignant thyroid tumors were compared with benign nodules, TCR beta diversity was reportedly significantly higher in the malignant tumors. This held in both blood and tumor samples.

MiXCR was used by TCRdb to re-call the PCR reads. Of around 34,000 clones detected, 20% to 25% appear once; the ten largest clones hold 2.5% to 3.5%. CDR1 is SGHRS and CDR2 is YFSETQ in the germline V gene. V shed 4 bases and J shed 7 bases, with 11 bases lying between them. The CDR3 extends over 12 amino acids. In regard to this clone: The antigen remains undetermined.

Ahead of thyroid surgery, no patient had received treatment of any kind. The clonotype comes from a male donor with papillary thyroid cancer or a benign thyroid nodule (not recorded which). Some clones in this sample may be carry-over from other donors' samples. The chain employs TRBV5-1 and TRBJ2-5, with D maybe TRBD1 (5 bases). Input material: tumor tissue. Here the CDR3 DNA reads TGCGCCAGCAGCCGCGACAGAGGGACCCAGTACTTC. It encodes CASSRDRGTQYF.